The 10 T cell receptor beta chains reported below all come from one sample, sequenced in a study of radiation and T cells in renal cell carcinoma. Time point in this sample: baseline pretreatment blood. Treatment: 15 Gy SBRT to primary tumor, nephrectomy 4 weeks later. Sequencing used immunoSEQ multiplex PCR; TCRdb keeps in-frame clones, though not all of them. Here the sample spans 130,000 to 150,000 clones, about 88% being singletons. The sequencing used blood, collected from a patient whose treatment included radiotherapy and nephrectomy. The source is a woman aged 70 to 79 with renal cell carcinoma.

This rearrangement joins TRBV5-1 to TRBJ2-7; TRBD1 agrees at 10 bases. CDR1 is SGHRS, CDR2 YFSETQ, per germline. V shed 0 bases and J 4 bases; nucleotides not matched to a gene: 7. This CDR3 comprises 16 residues. For the CDR3, the DNA is TGCGCCAGCAGCTTGGCACGGACAGGGGGGAGGTACGAGCAGTACTTC. This sequence encodes CASSLARTGGRYEQYF.

The V gene is TRBV19, the J gene TRBJ2-7; D may be TRBD1 (5 bases). This CDR3 has 13 residues. Germline V CDR1 and CDR2: LNHDA, SQIVND (reference sequence). Trimming removed 2 bases at V and 2 bases at J, with 7 bases between. DNA of the CDR3: TGTGCCAGTAGTATACAGGGAACCTACGAGCAGTACTTC. Translated, it gives CASSIQGTYEQYF. The entire variable domain, with the rest obtained from reference TRBV19 and TRBJ2-7, is as follows: DGGITQSPKYLFRKEGQNVTLSCEQNLNHDAMYWYRQDPGQGLRLIYYSQIVNDFQKGDIAEGYSVSREKKESFPLTVTSAQKNPTAFYLCASSIQGTYEQYFGPGTRLTVT.

This chain joins TRBV27 and TRBJ1-1; D is possibly TRBD1 (6 bases). Germline values: CDR1 MNHEY, CDR2 SMNVEV (reference sequence). The V gene lost 1 base and the J gene lost 3 bases, with 12 bases spanning the gap. CDR3 length: 15 residues. CDR3 in amino acids: CASSLWGAGDTEAFF. CDR3 DNA sequence: TGTGCCAGCAGTTTATGGGGGGCTGGCGACACTGAAGCTTTCTTT.

The gene calls are TRBV19 and TRBJ2-1, with TRBD1 matching over 7 bases. The germline V gene has CDR1 LNHDA and CDR2 SQIVND (reference sequence). J lost 6 bases, V lost 5 bases, and 7 bases had no gene match. CDR3 length: 14 residues. CDR3 coding DNA: TGTGCCAGTAGTCCGGGACAGCGCCTCAATGAGCAGTTCTTC. It specifies CASSPGQRLNEQFF.

The chain links TRBV7-9 to TRBJ2-1; 11 bases line up with TRBD2. After removal of 5 bases from V and 6 bases from J, the junction contained 3 bases not matched to a gene. Per the germline V gene, CDR1 is SEHNR and CDR2 is FQNEAQ (reference sequence). The CDR3 is 14 amino acids. This CDR3 is CASSLSGGANEQFF. The CDR3 DNA reads as TGTGCCAGCAGCCTTAGCGGGGGGGCCAATGAGCAGTTCTTC.

With respect to this clone: This same CDR3 is encoded by further DNA sequences in the sample. The rearrangement links TRBV7-3 to TRBJ1-1; D remains ambiguous. Trimming stripped 1 base from V and 1 base from J, with 4 bases between. The V gene's germline CDR1 is SGHTA and CDR2 FQGTGA. The CDR3 spans 13 residues. The CDR3 nucleotides are TGTGCCAGCAGCTTAAAACGGAACACTGAAGCTTTCTTT. Encoded protein: CASSLKRNTEAFF. Combining the CDR3 with reference TRBV7-3 and TRBJ1-1 gives the whole variable domain GAGVSQTPSNKVTEKGKYVELRCDPISGHTALYWYRQSLGQGPEFLIYFQGTGAADDSGLPNDRFFAVRPEGSVSTLKIQRTERGDSAVYLCASSLKRNTEAFFGQGTRLTVV.

The chain employs TRBV19 and TRBJ2-5; the D is unclear. Trimming removed 6 bases from V and 5 bases from J, with 7 bases in between. The CDR3 is 11 residues long. In germline, CDR1 is LNHDA, CDR2 SQIVND (reference sequence). In DNA form, the CDR3 reads TGTGCCAGTAGCCTGCGGGAGACCCAGTACTTC. Translating gives CASSLRETQYF.

J is TRBJ2-1 and V is TRBV11-2; TRBD1 matches 8 bases. Germline trimming cut 0 bases from V and 7 bases from J; bases unmatched to any gene: 5. The V gene's germline CDR1 is SGHAT and CDR2 FQNNGV. The CDR3 has 15 amino acids. CDR3 sequence (DNA): TGTGCCAGCAGCTTAGAAATCTACAGGGGGAATGAGCAGTTCTTC. Protein product: CASSLEIYRGNEQFF.

The chain carries TRBV5-4 and TRBJ2-1, with D uncertain. The CDR3 runs 16 residues. CDR1 is SGHNT and CDR2 is YYREEE in the germline V gene (reference sequence). Deletions cut 0 bases from V and 5 bases from J, with 15 bases between. The CDR3 region is CASSLAGNSPNNEQFF. CDR3 nucleotides: TGTGCCAGCAGCTTGGCCGGAAACAGTCCTAACAATGAGCAGTTCTTC.

This CDR3 reads CASSLSRDSRTDTQYF. The DNA for the CDR3 is TGTGCCAGCAGTTTATCCCGGGACTCCCGCACAGATACGCAGTATTTT. This chain uses TRBV27 with TRBJ2-3; possibly TRBD2 for D (6 bases). CDR3 size: 16 residues. Germline V gives CDR1 MNHEY, CDR2 SMNVEV (reference sequence). V lost 0 bases, J lost 1 base, and 11 bases lay in between.